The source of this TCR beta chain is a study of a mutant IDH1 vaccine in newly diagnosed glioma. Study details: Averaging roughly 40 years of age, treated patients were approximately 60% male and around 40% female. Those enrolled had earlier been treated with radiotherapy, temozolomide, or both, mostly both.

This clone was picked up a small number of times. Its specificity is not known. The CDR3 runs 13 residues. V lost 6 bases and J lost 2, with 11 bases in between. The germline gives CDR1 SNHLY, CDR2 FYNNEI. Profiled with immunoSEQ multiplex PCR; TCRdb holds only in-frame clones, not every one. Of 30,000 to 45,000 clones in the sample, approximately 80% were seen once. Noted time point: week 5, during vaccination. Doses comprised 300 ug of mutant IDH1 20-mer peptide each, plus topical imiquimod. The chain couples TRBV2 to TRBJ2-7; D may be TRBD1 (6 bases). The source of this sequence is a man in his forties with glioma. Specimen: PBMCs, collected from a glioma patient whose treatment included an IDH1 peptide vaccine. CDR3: CASSRTATYEQYF. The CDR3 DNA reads TGTGCCAGCAGCCGGACAGCTACCTACGAGCAGTACTTC.